This T cell receptor beta chain was found in a study of spatial heterogeneity in lung cancer. Study-wide context: Donation came from over 60 patients with untreated early-stage non-small cell lung cancer. The study sequenced follow-up PBMC samples when they were available, at a median of approximately 2 years after resection. There were consistently more beta-chain sequences detected than alpha-chain sequences.

Time point described: blood at routine non-recurrence follow-up after resection. V was cut by 4 bases and J by 6 bases, with 4 bases left in between. The CDR3 totals 11 residues. Each CDR3 protein gets one entry after TCRdb re-called the 5' RACE reads with MiXCR. Among 35,000 to 45,000 distinct CDR3 sequences listed, 20% to 25% were seen once. This clonotype was counted only a few times. The chain combines TRBV12-3 or TRBV12-4 with TRBJ2-1; no definite D call. The origin of this receptor is a female donor with early-stage non-small cell lung cancer. The material was PBMCs, obtained at follow-up. The DNA of the CDR3 is TGTGCCAGCAGTTACGGCAATGAGCAGTTCTTC. Protein sequence: CASSYGNEQFF.